The TCR beta chain under discussion was sequenced for a study of blood T cells in healthy people across ages. The germline V gene encodes CDR1 KGHSH and CDR2 LQKENI. The V end was cut by 2 bases, the J end by 0 bases, with 8 bases between. The CDR3 loop spans 15 amino acids. A second PCR of 7 to 11 cycles used a sample-barcoded 5' primer and a J-beta primer mix. TCRdb fed the 5' RACE reads into MiXCR, producing one record per CDR3 protein. The sample comprises fewer than 1.5 million distinct CDR3 sequences, approximately 38% of which are singletons, and 7.9% rests with the top ten. J is TRBJ1-5 and V is TRBV18; no firm D call. The receptor's source is a young woman in good health. Sequencing used blood. CDR3 residues: CASSPSLVSNQPQHF. CDR3 bases: TGTGCCAGCTCACCATCCCTGGTTAGCAATCAGCCCCAGCATTTT.